The 8 T cell receptor beta chains reported below all come from one sample, sequenced in a study of tumor-infiltrating lymphocytes in primary liver carcinoma. TCR beta cDNA was made from approximately 500 ng total RNA with a constant-region primer. ARM-PCR was slightly modified, and three nested multiplex PCR rounds with it gave rise to the TCR beta libraries. In the first two PCR rounds, TRBV1-TRBV30 forward primers were paired with a C-beta reverse primer, and each round lasted approximately 10 cycles. MiXCR, applied by TCRdb to the multiplex PCR reads, yields one record per CDR3 protein. The sample records 100,000 or so distinct CDR3 sequences, roughly 80% being singletons. Unsorted bulk tissue, roughly 20-32 mg of it, served as the source for co-extraction of RNA and DNA. The sequencing sample was made of liver tumor tissue from sampling region 3. Subset: tumor region T3, left-lateral pole. The receptors stem from a man aged 40-49 years with primary liver carcinoma and hepatitis B virus infection.

This clonotype was recorded a few times. In DNA, the CDR3 is TGTGCCACCAGCAGGCAAAGAAATCAGCCCCAGCATTTT. Translation gives CATSRQRNQPQHF. The genes are TRBV15 and TRBJ1-5; unclear D gene. V lost 3 bases and J lost 4, with 7 bases in between. Germline values: CDR1 LNHNV, CDR2 YYDKDF (reference sequence). The CDR3 covers 13 residues.

The CDR3 bases are TGTGCCAGCAGTTACCTGGCGAGTGCGTACAGGATGAAGTATGGCTACACCTTC. Protein: CASSYLASAYRMKYGYTF. The genes are TRBV6-8 and TRBJ1-2, with D perhaps TRBD1 (5 bases). The germline V gene has CDR1 MNHGY and CDR2 SAAAGT. This CDR3 has 18 amino acids. The V end lost 2 bases, the J end lost 5 bases, and 24 bases lay between the germline ends.

On this clonotype: The conserved phenylalanine or tryptophan is not found at the CDR3 terminus, so this likely reflects a read error. CDR3 sequence: CASKGRFPSGANVLTY. CDR3 sequence (DNA): TGTGCCAGCAAGGGCAGGTTCCCTTCAGGGGCCAACGTCCTGACTTAC. This rearrangement joins TRBV6-2 or TRBV6-3 to TRBJ2-6; unclear D gene. This CDR3 is 16 amino acids long. Germline-derived CDR1 and CDR2 are MNHEY and SVGEGT. Trimming removed 7 bases at V and 4 bases at J, with 17 bases between.

This chain connects TRBV29-1 to TRBJ2-4; 7 positions agree with TRBD1. The germline gives CDR1 SQVTM, CDR2 ANQGSEA. This CDR3 comprises 13 residues. The CDR3 coding sequence is TGCAACGATACGGACAGGTGGGGGAACATTCAGTACTTC. Residues: CNDTDRWGNIQYF.

In its sample, this clonotype was seen a few times. A clone one base away is much larger, so this may be a read error. This chain uses TRBV28 with TRBJ1-5; no definite D call. This CDR3 comprises 16 residues. The germline gives CDR1 MDHEN, CDR2 SYDVKM. The V gene lost 1 base and the J gene lost 4 bases, with 14 bases spanning the gap. The CDR3 here is CASSLSDTALNQPQHF. The CDR3 DNA is TGTGCCAGCAGTTTATCTGATACAGCGCTAAATCAGCCCCAGCATTTT.

On this clonotype: Possible read error: a much larger clone is one base away. The chain combines TRBV28 with TRBJ2-5; TRBD2 aligns across 10 bases. Germline V lookup: CDR1 MDHEN, CDR2 SYDVKM. The V and J ends lost 5 bases and 5 bases, in that order; junction bases with no gene match: 5. The CDR3 covers 14 residues. The CDR3 region has the DNA TGTGCCAGCAGTCTGGCACTAGCGGGGGAGACCCAGTACTTC. The encoded protein is CASSLALAGETQYF.

Of note for this clonotype: An end of the junction does not agree with germline; a read error may underlie this. The rearrangement uses TRBV11-1 and TRBJ2-7; the D is unclear. Germline V gene sequence: CDR1 SGHAT, CDR2 FQDESV (reference sequence). CDR3 size: 15 residues. The CDR3, as DNA: TGTGCCAGCAGCTCATCCAGTGACTCCTCCTACAAGCAGTACTTC. It translates to CASSSSSDSSYKQYF. Together with reference TRBV11-1 and TRBJ2-7, the CDR3 gives the full variable domain: EAEVAQSPRYKITEKSQAVAFWCDPISGHATLYWYRQILGQGPELLVQFQDESVVDDSQLPKDRFSAERLKGVDSTLKIQPAELGDSAMYLCASSSSSDSSYKQYFGPGTRLTVT.

The V call is TRBV14, the J call TRBJ2-1; D uncertain. Germline CDR1 SGHDN, CDR2 FVKESK. This CDR3 contains 16 residues. The CDR3 nucleotides are TGTACCTGCAGTGCCGTAACGGGCTGGGTAAACAATGAGCAGTTCTTC. Translation gives CTCSAVTGWVNNEQFF. Filled out from reference TRBV14 and TRBJ2-1, the complete variable domain reads EAGVTQFPSHSVIEKGQTVTLRCDPISGHDNLYWYRRVMGKEIKFLLHFVKESKQDESGMPNNRFLAERTGGTYSTLKVQPAELEDSGVYFCTCSAVTGWVNNEQFFGPGTRLTVL.